This T cell receptor (beta chain) was recorded in a study of blood T cells in healthy people across ages. Study-level points and caveats: Nothing was known about donor CMV status, and this possibly confounded expanded clonotype changes.

Russia was home to the donors, healthy Caucasian individuals aged about 6 to 100. Samples had at least 7 million PBMCs isolated from them. CDR1 is MNHEY, CDR2 SVGAGI, per germline. J gave up 13 bases and V 0 bases, and 14 bases lay outside the gene matches. CDR3 length: 18 residues. A J-beta primer mix and a sample-barcoded 5' primer were used in a second PCR of roughly 6 to 11 cycles. TCRdb independently ran MiXCR on the 5' RACE reads; one entry per CDR3 protein. The data show about 1.4 million distinct CDR3 sequences, around 59% seen once. Note on this clonotype: Antigen specificity is unknown.

Sequenced input: blood. The genes are TRBV6-5 and TRBJ2-1, with 14 bases lining up with TRBD2. This receptor was identified in a man younger than 35 in good health. The CDR3 DNA follows: TGTGCCAGCAGTTACTCGATCCCTGGGACTAGCGGGGGCCTCATCCAGTTCTTC. This codes for CASSYSIPGTSGGLIQFF.